What follows are 28 T cell receptor beta chains derived from one specimen sequenced in a study of blood T cell repertoires in COVID-19. Profiling relied on immunoSEQ multiplex PCR, and the TCRdb table lists in-frame clones only, not all of them. The table shows about 140,000 clones, with roughly 85% occurring only once. The sequenced sample was peripheral blood. These TCRs come from a man in his forties or fifties with acute or convalescent COVID-19.

CDR3 residues: CASSLFWQINEKLFF. The CDR3 nucleotides are TGTGCCAGCAGCTTATTTTGGCAGATTAATGAAAAACTGTTTTTT. The chain carries TRBV7-2 and TRBJ1-4; D call uncertain. From germline, CDR1 is SGHTA and CDR2 FQGNSA. CDR3 length: 15 residues. Trimming left V 2 bases short and J 4 bases short, with 11 bases between. The variable domain in full, with the rest retrieved from reference TRBV7-2 and TRBJ1-4, is GAGVSQSPSNKVTEKGKDVELRCDPISGHTALYWYRQSLGQGLEFLIYFQGNSAPDKSGLPSDRFSAERTGGSVSTLTIQRTQQEDSAVYLCASSLFWQINEKLFFGSGTQLSVL.

V gene TRBV19 combines with J gene TRBJ2-1, with D possibly being TRBD2 (5 bases). Germline V gives CDR1 LNHDA, CDR2 SQIVND (reference sequence). Trimming pared 4 bases from V and 0 bases from J, leaving 16 bases between. The CDR3 totals 17 residues. CDR3 nucleotide sequence: TGTGCCAGTAGTACGTCGGGGAGCCCTAGCTCCTACAATGAGCAGTTCTTC. The encoded protein is CASSTSGSPSSYNEQFF.

This clone was detected a few times. The rearrangement joins TRBV6-4 to TRBJ1-6, with 7 bases matching TRBD1. Losses at the gene ends were 0 bases for V and 8 bases for J; bases not matched to a gene: 4. CDR1 and CDR2 from the germline V gene are MRHNA and SNTAGT. The CDR3 runs 15 residues. The CDR3, as DNA: TGTGCCAGCAGTGACTCGAACAGGGGTGATTCACCCCTCCACTTT. Amino acid sequence: CASSDSNRGDSPLHF.

This sequence joins TRBV18 and TRBJ1-5, with D maybe TRBD1 (6 bases). Trimming shortened V by 5 bases and J by 4 bases, and 9 bases separated the two germline ends. The CDR3 extends over 13 amino acids. Per the germline V gene, CDR1 is KGHSH and CDR2 is LQKENI. For the CDR3, the DNA is TGTGCCAGCTCAGGAGACAGGAATCAGCCCCAGCATTTT. This encodes CASSGDRNQPQHF.

The chain has TRBV6-5 and TRBJ2-5; tentatively, D is TRBD1 (5 bases). Germline V gives CDR1 MNHEY, CDR2 SVGAGI. Trimming took 5 bases from V and 0 from J, leaving 10 bases between them. The CDR3 runs to 14 residues. The CDR3 region is CASSITGYQETQYF. As DNA, the CDR3 is TGTGCCAGCAGTATTACAGGTTACCAAGAGACCCAGTACTTC.

The J gene is TRBJ1-6, the V gene TRBV19; 10 bases are a match to TRBD1. The CDR3 loop spans 15 amino acids. V shed 4 bases and J 5 bases; nucleotides not matched to a gene: 2. CDR1 is LNHDA and CDR2 is SQIVND in the germline V gene (reference sequence). The DNA of the CDR3 is TGTGCCAGTAGTAGGGGACAGGGGCATAATTCACCCCTCCACTTT. This gives the protein CASSRGQGHNSPLHF.

This chain links TRBV9 with TRBJ2-1; 12 nucleotides align to TRBD2. The germline gives CDR1 SGDLS, CDR2 YYNGEE. V shed 3 bases, J shed 6 bases, and the junction held 4 bases outside the gene matches. The CDR3 is made up of 15 amino acids. CDR3 nucleotides: TGTGCCAGCAGCGCGACTAGCGGGAGTATCAATGAGCAGTTCTTC. Its protein product is CASSATSGSINEQFF.

The chain has TRBV6-5 and TRBJ1-1; no firm D call. V lost 5 bases to trimming and J lost 7 bases, with 8 bases between them. This CDR3 is 11 amino acids long. Germline CDR1 MNHEY, CDR2 SVGAGI. CDR3 region: CASSMGNEAFF. The CDR3 DNA reads as TGTGCCAGCAGTATGGGCAATGAAGCTTTCTTT.

The count of this clone is one. The CDR3 loop is CASLRQENTEAFF. CDR3 coding DNA: TGTGCCAGCCTGAGACAGGAGAACACTGAAGCTTTCTTT. The rearrangement links TRBV25-1 to TRBJ1-1, with D perhaps matching TRBD1 (6 bases). This CDR3 is 13 amino acids long. The germline gives CDR1 MGHDK, CDR2 SYGVNS. The V and J ends lost 8 bases and 1 base respectively, with 11 bases between them. The whole variable domain, remainder taken from reference TRBV25-1 and TRBJ1-1, is EADIYQTPRYLVIGTGKKITLECSQTMGHDKMYWYQQDPGMELHLIHYSYGVNSTEKGDLSSESTVSRIRTEHFPLTLESARPSHTSQYLCASLRQENTEAFFGQGTRLTVV.

J is TRBJ1-1 and V is TRBV9, with a weak D call TRBD1 (5 bases). CDR3 length: 18 residues. Germline V gene lookup returns CDR1 SGDLS and CDR2 YYNGEE. The V gene lost 0 bases and the J gene lost 6 bases, with 24 bases spanning the gap. CDR3 loop: CASSVATFGAAGKPEAFF. The DNA for the CDR3 is TGTGCCAGCAGCGTAGCTACTTTTGGGGCGGCAGGGAAGCCTGAAGCTTTCTTT.

This chain links TRBV10-3 with TRBJ1-5, with TRBD1 matching over 7 bases. J gave up 5 bases and V 10 bases, and 11 bases lay outside the gene matches. Per germline, CDR1 ENHRY and CDR2 SYGVKD. The CDR3 length is 14 residues. CDR3 nucleotides: TGTGCCACTGCACAGGGGATGTTTGATCAGCCCCAGCATTTT. Translation: CATAQGMFDQPQHF.

The gene calls are TRBV19 and TRBJ1-5, with D tentatively TRBD1 (5 bases). Germline CDR1 is LNHDA and CDR2 is SQIVND (reference sequence). This CDR3 has 15 amino acids. Trimming removed 5 bases at V and 0 bases at J, with 11 bases between. This CDR3 reads CASSVQVHSNQPQHF. The CDR3 DNA reads as TGTGCCAGTAGTGTACAGGTTCATAGCAATCAGCCCCAGCATTTT.

The chain has TRBV11-2 and TRBJ2-7; tentatively, D is TRBD2 (6 bases). The CDR3 has 13 residues. V lost 6 bases to trimming and J lost 3 bases, with 12 bases between them. CDR1 and CDR2 (germline): SGHAT, FQNNGV. The CDR3 loop is CASRGLERYEQYF. CDR3 coding DNA: TGTGCCAGCAGGGGACTCGAACGCTACGAGCAGTACTTC.

The V call is TRBV4-2, the J call TRBJ2-3, with TRBD2 as a possible D gene (6 bases). Deletions cut 1 base from V and 3 bases from J, with 14 bases between. The CDR3 covers 16 residues. Germline CDR1 LGHNA, CDR2 YNFKEQ. The CDR3 reads CASSQVGGSGTDTQYF. The CDR3 DNA sequence: TGTGCCAGCAGCCAAGTCGGAGGGAGCGGAACAGATACGCAGTATTTT.

The chain has TRBV21-1 and TRBJ1-6; TRBD1 was called by the table and not checked on the DNA. TRBV21-1 has pseudogene status. The CDR3 is made up of 14 amino acids. CDR3 sequence reads: CASSNGSGDSPLHF. CDR3 DNA: TGTGCCAGCAGCAATGGTTCAGGGGATTCACCCCTCCACTTT.

This clone has just one count. J is TRBJ2-5 and V is TRBV18; D is perhaps TRBD2 (5 bases). Germline CDR1 and CDR2: KGHSH and LQKENI. Trimming pared 2 bases from V and 5 bases from J, leaving 18 bases between. This CDR3 region has 16 residues. As DNA, the CDR3 is TGTGCCAGCTCACCATCTCGAACAGCCGAGGGTGAGACCCAGTACTTC. The encoded protein is CASSPSRTAEGETQYF.

This clone came up a few times. The chain has TRBV5-1 and TRBJ1-4; 8 bases line up with TRBD1. The CDR3 covers 16 residues. Trimming at V came to 1 base and at J to 6 bases, leaving 8 bases not matched to a gene. From germline, CDR1 is SGHRS and CDR2 YFSETQ. The CDR3 DNA follows: TGCGCCAGCAGCTTGAGGCAGGGGGCACTTCATGAAAAACTGTTTTTT. This translates into CASSLRQGALHEKLFF.

V and J are TRBV19 and TRBJ2-4, with 15 bases that match TRBD2. Germline V gene lookup returns CDR1 LNHDA and CDR2 SQIVND (reference sequence). CDR3 size: 18 residues. The V segment lost 3 bases and the J segment 2 bases; nucleotides outside the gene matches: 5. The CDR3 protein is CASSIEGTSGRPKNIQYF. CDR3 in DNA: TGTGCCAGTAGTATCGAAGGGACTAGCGGGAGGCCCAAAAACATTCAGTACTTC. The variable domain in full, with the rest retrieved from reference TRBV19 and TRBJ2-4, is DGGITQSPKYLFRKEGQNVTLSCEQNLNHDAMYWYRQDPGQGLRLIYYSQIVNDFQKGDIAEGYSVSREKKESFPLTVTSAQKNPTAFYLCASSIEGTSGRPKNIQYFGAGTRLSVL.

This clone was detected only a few times. The J gene is TRBJ2-1, the V gene TRBV5-1; 7 nucleotides agree with TRBD2. Losses at the gene ends were 3 bases for V and 6 bases for J; bases not matched to a gene: 12. CDR3 length: 16 residues. CDR1 is SGHRS, CDR2 YFSETQ, per germline. CDR3 bases: TGCGCCAGCAGCTCTCCTCCCGGGACTACCGTCAATGAGCAGTTCTTC. It is translated as CASSSPPGTTVNEQFF.

The V call is TRBV7-3, the J call TRBJ2-7; D is possibly TRBD2 (5 bases). The CDR3 sequence is 13 residues long. V dropped 5 bases and J dropped 6 bases, with 14 bases sitting between them. Germline CDR1 reads SGHTA; CDR2 reads FQGTGA. This CDR3 is CASSLNRGSEQYF. The DNA for the CDR3 is TGTGCCAGCAGCCTTAATCGGGGTAGCGAGCAGTACTTC. Combining the CDR3 with reference TRBV7-3 and TRBJ2-7 gives the whole variable domain GAGVSQTPSNKVTEKGKYVELRCDPISGHTALYWYRQSLGQGPEFLIYFQGTGAADDSGLPNDRFFAVRPEGSVSTLKIQRTERGDSAVYLCASSLNRGSEQYFGPGTRLTVT.

The genes are TRBV30 and TRBJ2-4; 9 bases line up with TRBD1. With V trimmed by 3 bases and J by 8 bases, 5 bases remained unmatched. The CDR3 is made up of 13 amino acids. Germline values: CDR1 GTSNPN, CDR2 SVGIG (reference sequence). The chain's CDR3 is CAWRGTGIDIQYF. The CDR3 DNA follows: TGTGCCTGGAGGGGGACAGGGATAGACATTCAGTACTTC.

This sequence joins TRBV6-6 and TRBJ2-3; 8 nucleotides line up with TRBD2. Germline trimming cut 6 bases from V and 4 bases from J; bases unmatched to any gene: 6. CDR3 length: 14 residues. Germline loops: CDR1 MNHNY, CDR2 SVGAGI (reference sequence). For the CDR3, the DNA is TGTGCCAGCAGCCCCGGGAGGGGCGCAGATACGCAGTATTTT. Its translation is CASSPGRGADTQYF.

This sequence joins TRBV19 and TRBJ1-4, with 9 bases lining up with TRBD1. The V and J ends lost 7 bases and 8 bases, in that order; junction bases with no gene match: 8. Germline V gene sequence: CDR1 LNHDA, CDR2 SQIVND (reference sequence). This CDR3 has 14 residues. This CDR3 is CASKGGQGWEKLFF. The CDR3 DNA is TGTGCCAGTAAGGGTGGACAGGGGTGGGAAAAACTGTTTTTT.

This chain uses TRBV11-3 with TRBJ2-5; D is undetermined. Germline CDR1 SGHNT, CDR2 YENEEA. This CDR3 has 13 residues. V was trimmed by 5 bases and J by 5 bases, leaving 12 bases between them. CDR3 in DNA: TGTGCCAGCAGCGTCCGTTTAGTGGAGACCCAGTACTTC. Translation gives CASSVRLVETQYF.

This chain uses TRBV27 with TRBJ2-1; 11 bases are a match to TRBD2. Germline assignment: CDR1 MNHEY and CDR2 SMNVEV (reference sequence). Trimming cost V 0 bases and J 8 bases; bases outside gene matches: 9. The CDR3 totals 17 residues. The CDR3 loop is CASSLSGGLAGRDEQFF. The CDR3 nucleotides read TGTGCCAGCAGTTTATCGGGAGGACTAGCGGGTCGGGATGAGCAGTTCTTC.

The chain is built from TRBV30 and TRBJ2-5; 9 bases align to TRBD2. The CDR3 extends over 13 amino acids. Germline-derived CDR1 and CDR2 are GTSNPN and SVGIG (reference sequence). J gave up 11 bases and V 1 base, and 8 bases lay outside the gene matches. The CDR3 region is CAWSGAGGPLQYF. As DNA, the CDR3 is TGTGCCTGGAGTGGGGCGGGGGGGCCGTTGCAGTACTTC.

The V gene is TRBV10-3, the J gene TRBJ1-4; no clear D gene. Trimming cost V 0 bases and J 7 bases, with 6 bases left between them. The CDR3 extends over 13 amino acids. The germline gives CDR1 ENHRY, CDR2 SYGVKD. CDR3 DNA: TGTGCCATCAGTGAGTCTGGCGGTGAAAAACTGTTTTTT. Its translation is CAISESGGEKLFF.

This clone was found a few times. The V call is TRBV7-6, the J call TRBJ2-3; 7 bases map to TRBD1. V dropped 1 base and J dropped 0; count of bases not matched to a gene: 4. The CDR3 has 16 residues. The germline V gene has CDR1 SGHVS and CDR2 FNYEAQ. The CDR3 region has the DNA TGTGCCAGCAGCTTAGTGACAGGGACAAGCACAGATACGCAGTATTTT. Amino acid sequence: CASSLVTGTSTDTQYF.